A single T cell receptor (beta chain) is shown here with its context. The germline gives CDR1 SGHRS, CDR2 YFSETQ. The CDR3 runs to 14 residues. Trimming took off 2 bases at V and 5 bases at J, with 14 bases between the two ends. These data belong to a study of shared clonotypes between healthy human individuals. Here immunoSEQ multiplex PCR was the method, and the copy in TCRdb shows in-frame clones only, minus some. The table lists a few million clones, about 92% of them singletons. The receptor comes from a man aged 18 to 30 in good health. Some clones in this sample may be carry-over from other donors' samples. The chain joins TRBV5-1 to TRBJ2-7, with D unresolved. Sequenced input: naive CD4+ T cells from PBMCs. Subset: CD45RA+ positively selected. CDR3 DNA: TGCGCCAGCAGCTTAGTTGTAGGGTCCCACGAGCAGTACTTC. As protein: CASSLVVGSHEQYF.